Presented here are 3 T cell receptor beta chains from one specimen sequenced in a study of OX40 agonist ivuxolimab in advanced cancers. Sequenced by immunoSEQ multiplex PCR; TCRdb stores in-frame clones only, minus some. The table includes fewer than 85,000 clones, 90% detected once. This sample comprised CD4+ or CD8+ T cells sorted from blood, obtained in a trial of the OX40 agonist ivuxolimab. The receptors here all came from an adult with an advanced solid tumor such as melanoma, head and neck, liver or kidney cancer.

The CDR3 region is CASSVAAGVGETQYF. As DNA, the CDR3 is TGTGCCAGCAGCGTAGCAGCGGGAGTCGGAGAGACCCAGTACTTC. The rearrangement joins TRBV9 to TRBJ2-5; TRBD2 matches 8 bases. The germline CDR1 and CDR2 sequences are SGDLS and YYNGEE. V was pared by 0 bases and J by 4 bases, with 5 bases of the junction left unmatched. The CDR3 has 15 amino acids.

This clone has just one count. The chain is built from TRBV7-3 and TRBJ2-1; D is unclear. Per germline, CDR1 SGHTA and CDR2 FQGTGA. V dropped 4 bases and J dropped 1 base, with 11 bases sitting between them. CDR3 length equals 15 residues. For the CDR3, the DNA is TGTGCCAGCAGCTCCAGCACTTCTTCCTACAATGAGCAGTTCTTC. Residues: CASSSSTSSYNEQFF.

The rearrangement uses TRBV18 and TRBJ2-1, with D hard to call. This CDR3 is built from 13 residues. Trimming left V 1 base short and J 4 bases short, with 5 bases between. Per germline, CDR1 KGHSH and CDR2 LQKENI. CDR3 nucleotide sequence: TGTGCCAGCTCACCACTAGAATACAATGAGCAGTTCTTC. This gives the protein CASSPLEYNEQFF.